What follows are 22 T cell receptor beta chains derived from one specimen sequenced in a study of blood T cell repertoires in COVID-19. Method: immunoSEQ multiplex PCR; TCRdb's copy keeps in-frame clones and lacks some. This sample has 150,000 to 200,000 clones; roughly 87% occur once, and the top ten carry less than 1.5%. Sequenced: PBMCs or T cells enriched from blood (not recorded which). These receptors all stem from a human donor with acute COVID-19. The donor label of this sample is uncertain.

The sample holds a few counts of this clone. The rearrangement uses TRBV2 and TRBJ1-2; the match to TRBD1 covers 7 bases. There are 12 residues in the CDR3. The germline V gene encodes CDR1 SNHLY and CDR2 FYNNEI. V lost 9 bases and J lost 4; bases outside the gene matches: 5. CDR3 residues: CASRQGFYGYTF. DNA of the CDR3: TGTGCCAGTAGACAGGGTTTCTATGGCTACACCTTC.

CDR3 residues: CASRNRDRGEKLFF. The DNA of the CDR3 is TGTGCCAGCAGGAACCGGGACAGGGGGGAAAAACTGTTTTTT. The chain carries TRBV6-5 and TRBJ1-4; 11 positions agree with TRBD1. CDR1 and CDR2 (germline): MNHEY, SVGAGI. Trimming at V came to 6 bases and at J to 8 bases, leaving 5 bases not matched to a gene. The CDR3 has 14 amino acids.

V is TRBV2 and J is TRBJ1-1; 12 positions match TRBD1. Per the germline V gene, CDR1 is SNHLY and CDR2 is FYNNEI. This CDR3 has 16 residues. After removal of 10 bases from V and 1 base from J, the junction contained 10 bases not matched to a gene. For the CDR3, the DNA is TGTGCCACCCAAGGGACAGGGGGCGCGGGGAACACTGAAGCTTTCTTT. Translating it yields CATQGTGGAGNTEAFF.

The V gene is TRBV24-1, the J gene TRBJ2-1; possibly TRBD2 for D (7 bases). Germline CDR1 is KGHDR and CDR2 is SFDVKD. This CDR3 is built from 14 residues. V was pared by 4 bases and J by 9 bases, with 15 bases between. The CDR3 bases are TGTGCCACCAGTGACGGGGGGCGGGGCGGTGAGCAGTTCTTC. Its protein is CATSDGGRGGEQFF.

This clone occurred a few times. The gene calls are TRBV7-3 and TRBJ2-5; TRBD2 might be the D (5 bases). V was clipped by 2 bases and J by 0 bases, with 16 bases between them. Germline-derived CDR1 and CDR2 are SGHTA and FQGTGA. The CDR3 is 17 amino acids. The CDR3 sequence: CASSLGGWEVDQETQYF. The CDR3 coding sequence is TGTGCCAGCAGCTTAGGCGGGTGGGAAGTGGACCAAGAGACCCAGTACTTC.

V is TRBV7-2 and J is TRBJ2-5, with 10 positions matching TRBD1. The CDR3 has 15 amino acids. Germline V CDR1 and CDR2: SGHTA, FQGNSA. V shed 4 bases, J shed 5 bases, and the junction held 7 bases outside the gene matches. The CDR3 spells CASSSRTGGKETQYF. CDR3 DNA sequence: TGTGCCAGCAGCTCACGGACAGGGGGGAAGGAGACCCAGTACTTC. The full variable domain, with the rest looked up from reference TRBV7-2 and TRBJ2-5, is GAGVSQSPSNKVTEKGKDVELRCDPISGHTALYWYRQSLGQGLEFLIYFQGNSAPDKSGLPSDRFSAERTGGSVSTLTIQRTQQEDSAVYLCASSSRTGGKETQYFGPGTRLLVL.

The CDR3 coding sequence is TGTGCCAGCAGCTTGGTAGGGGGAGGGGATACGCAGTATTTT. Its translation is CASSLVGGGDTQYF. This chain joins TRBV5-4 and TRBJ2-3; possible D gene TRBD2, 7 bases. The CDR3 consists of 14 residues. V shed 0 bases and J shed 6 bases, with 11 bases lying between them. Germline values: CDR1 SGHNT, CDR2 YYREEE (reference sequence). Complete variable domain (other parts from reference TRBV5-4 and TRBJ2-3): ETGVTQSPTHLIKTRGQQVTLRCSSQSGHNTVSWYQQALGQGPQFIFQYYREEENGRGNFPPRFSGLQFPNYSSELNVNALELDDSALYLCASSLVGGGDTQYFGPGTRLTVL.

The chain employs TRBV18 and TRBJ2-1, with 10 bases fitting TRBD1. The germline V gene encodes CDR1 KGHSH and CDR2 LQKENI. J lost 7 bases, V lost 1 base, and 7 bases had no gene match. CDR3 length: 16 residues. DNA for the CDR3: TGTGCCAGCTCACCACGCGGGACAGGGGTAACAAATGAGCAGTTCTTC. Protein product: CASSPRGTGVTNEQFF.

The chain has TRBV9 and TRBJ1-2, with 11 bases aligning to TRBD1. There are 16 residues in the CDR3. J gave up 8 bases and V 4 bases, and 13 bases lay outside the gene matches. Germline-derived CDR1 and CDR2 are SGDLS and YYNGEE. CDR3: CASSPGQGADGKGYTF. CDR3 DNA: TGTGCCAGCAGCCCTGGACAGGGGGCTGACGGTAAGGGCTACACCTTC.

In this sample, this clone turned up once. This chain joins TRBV5-6 and TRBJ1-6, with TRBD1 identical over 7 bases. Per germline, CDR1 SGHDT and CDR2 YYEEEE. With 0 bases clipped from V and 7 bases from J, the junction kept 4 bases outside the gene matches. There are 15 residues in the CDR3. In DNA form, the CDR3 reads TGTGCCAGCAGCTTGGACAGGGGCGCCAATTCACCCCTCCACTTT. As protein: CASSLDRGANSPLHF. Filled out from reference TRBV5-6 and TRBJ1-6, the complete variable domain reads DAGVTQSPTHLIKTRGQQVTLRCSPKSGHDTVSWYQQALGQGPQFIFQYYEEEERQRGNFPDRFSGHQFPNYSSELNVNALLLGDSALYLCASSLDRGANSPLHFGNGTRLTVT.

The J gene is TRBJ2-1, the V gene TRBV7-9; 8 nucleotides align to TRBD1. Trimming removed 2 bases from V and 4 bases from J; junction bases left unmatched: 4. Looked up from germline, CDR1 is SEHNR and CDR2 is FQNEAQ (reference sequence). There are 15 residues in the CDR3. The CDR3 loop is CASSLSGGGYNEQFF. CDR3 coding DNA: TGTGCCAGCAGCTTATCAGGGGGCGGGTACAATGAGCAGTTCTTC.

J is TRBJ1-2 and V is TRBV11-2, with D perhaps TRBD1 (5 bases). Germline V gene lookup returns CDR1 SGHAT and CDR2 FQNNGV. The CDR3 is 14 residues long. V shed 1 base and J shed 4 bases, with 10 bases lying between them. CDR3 coding DNA: TGTGCCAGCAGCTTAGGTAGGGGAGGCTATGGCTACACCTTC. Amino acids: CASSLGRGGYGYTF.

This chain uses TRBV10-3 with TRBJ2-1; 9 bases are a match to TRBD2. With 4 bases clipped from V and 0 bases from J, the junction kept 4 bases outside the gene matches. The germline CDR1 and CDR2 sequences are ENHRY and SYGVKD. The CDR3 is 16 residues long. CDR3 sequence (DNA): TGTGCCATCAGTGGTTTTAGCGGGGGCTCCTACAATGAGCAGTTCTTC. The encoded protein is CAISGFSGGSYNEQFF.

The chain joins TRBV3-1 (or the pseudogene TRBV3-2) to TRBJ1-2; TRBD1 might be the D (5 bases). The CDR3 contains 15 residues. Germline-derived CDR1 and CDR2 are LGHDT and YNNKEL (reference sequence). The V and J ends lost 0 bases and 6 bases respectively, with 14 bases between them. This CDR3 is CASSQDPGTGDGYTF. The DNA for the CDR3 is TGTGCCAGCAGCCAAGATCCCGGGACGGGAGATGGCTACACCTTC.

J is TRBJ2-4 and V is TRBV5-6; possible D gene TRBD2, 5 bases. CDR3 length: 15 amino acids. Trimming left V 2 bases short and J 0 bases short, with 9 bases between. Germline-derived CDR1 and CDR2 are SGHDT and YYEEEE. DNA for the CDR3: TGTGCCAGCAGCTTCGACGGACTAGCCAAAAACATTCAGTACTTC. It is translated as CASSFDGLAKNIQYF.

V and J are TRBV4-2 and TRBJ1-6, with D possibly being TRBD1 (5 bases). The CDR3 loop spans 16 amino acids. Germline-derived CDR1 and CDR2 are LGHNA and YNFKEQ. V lost 4 bases to trimming and J lost 5 bases, with 15 bases between them. In nucleotides, the CDR3 is TGTGCCAGCAGCCGCGAGGAGGGGTTAAATAATTCACCCCTCCACTTT. Its protein is CASSREEGLNNSPLHF.

This rearrangement joins TRBV20-1 to TRBJ1-1; 8 nucleotides agree with TRBD1. The CDR3 has 14 residues. V lost 3 bases to trimming and J lost 4 bases; unmatched junction nucleotides: 7. Germline V gives CDR1 DFQATT, CDR2 SNEGSKA (reference sequence). The chain's CDR3 is CSASQGAGVTEAFF. The CDR3 DNA reads as TGCAGTGCTAGTCAGGGGGCGGGGGTCACTGAAGCTTTCTTT.

The chain couples TRBV18 to TRBJ2-7; 11 bases fit TRBD1. The CDR3 totals 18 residues. The ends lost 6 bases at V and 0 bases at J; junction bases unmatched: 13. The germline V gene encodes CDR1 KGHSH and CDR2 LQKENI. CDR3 coding DNA: TGTGCCAGCTCGCCCCAGCGGGCTGGGACAGGGGGCTCCTACGAGCAGTACTTC. As protein: CASSPQRAGTGGSYEQYF.

This chain uses TRBV5-1 with TRBJ1-1, with 8 bases matching TRBD1. The CDR3 consists of 17 residues. Germline lookup yields CDR1 SGHRS and CDR2 YFSETQ. The trim removed 3 bases at V and 4 bases at J, leaving 14 bases unmatched. The CDR3 loop reads CASSSRTGTTGGTEAFF. As DNA, the CDR3 is TGCGCCAGCAGCTCCCGGACAGGGACTACTGGGGGCACTGAAGCTTTCTTT.

The gene calls are TRBV18 and TRBJ1-1; TRBD1 matches 7 bases. The germline V gene encodes CDR1 KGHSH and CDR2 LQKENI. V shed 2 bases, J shed 0 bases, and the junction held 6 bases outside the gene matches. The CDR3 has 16 residues. The CDR3 spells CASSPDRDSLNTEAFF. The CDR3 DNA reads TGTGCCAGCTCACCAGATCGGGACAGCTTGAACACTGAAGCTTTCTTT.

V and J are TRBV5-4 and TRBJ2-3; tentative D call: TRBD2 (6 bases). CDR1 and CDR2 (germline): SGHNT, YYREEE (reference sequence). Trimming pared 0 bases from V and 2 bases from J, leaving 13 bases between. The CDR3 loop spans 16 amino acids. CDR3 loop: CASSLAETRLTDTQYF. The CDR3 DNA is TGTGCCAGCAGCTTGGCGGAGACTAGACTCACAGATACGCAGTATTTT.

The chain couples TRBV4-3 to TRBJ1-2; 7 nucleotides agree with TRBD1. V trimming: 1 base; J trimming: 3 bases; junction bases outside the gene matches: 5. The CDR3 runs to 15 residues. Germline-derived CDR1 and CDR2 are LGHNA and YSLEER. The CDR3 DNA is TGCGCCAGCAGCCAAGCACAGGGGCTAGACTATGGCTACACCTTC. This encodes CASSQAQGLDYGYTF.